This entry is about one TCR beta chain. The data were taken from a study of blood T cell repertoires in COVID-19. About the study: Sites in the United States, Italy and Spain provided acute and convalescent COVID-19 samples. Sources were T cells, B-cell-depleted T cells, or PBMCs; the material itself was cDNA or gDNA.

Original analysis: Scientists estimated how many nucleated cells there were by amplifying reference gene primers. Repertoires were generated with immunoSEQ multiplex PCR, while TCRdb's copy carries only in-frame clones and drops some. Clone size and V and J calls were adopted from that table, with D and trimming inferred from the DNA. The table records roughly 26,000 clones, just under 95% of them present only once. Germline CDR1 and CDR2: SGHAT and FQNNGV. This CDR3 region has 13 residues. Between the trimmed V and J ends, which lost 5 bases and 6 bases, there was a span of 14 bases. The sample taken for sequencing was peripheral blood. V is TRBV11-2 and J is TRBJ2-7; the D is unclear. The source is a human donor with active COVID-19. The donor label of this sample is uncertain. The CDR3 is CASSPIRGGEQYF. The CDR3 nucleotides read TGTGCCAGCAGCCCCATAAGAGGTGGCGAGCAGTACTTC. Together with reference TRBV11-2 and TRBJ2-7, the CDR3 gives the full variable domain: EAGVAQSPRYKIIEKRQSVAFWCNPISGHATLYWYQQILGQGPKLLIQFQNNGVVDDSQLPKDRFSAERLKGVDSTLKIQPAKLEDSAVYLCASSPIRGGEQYFGPGTRLTVT.